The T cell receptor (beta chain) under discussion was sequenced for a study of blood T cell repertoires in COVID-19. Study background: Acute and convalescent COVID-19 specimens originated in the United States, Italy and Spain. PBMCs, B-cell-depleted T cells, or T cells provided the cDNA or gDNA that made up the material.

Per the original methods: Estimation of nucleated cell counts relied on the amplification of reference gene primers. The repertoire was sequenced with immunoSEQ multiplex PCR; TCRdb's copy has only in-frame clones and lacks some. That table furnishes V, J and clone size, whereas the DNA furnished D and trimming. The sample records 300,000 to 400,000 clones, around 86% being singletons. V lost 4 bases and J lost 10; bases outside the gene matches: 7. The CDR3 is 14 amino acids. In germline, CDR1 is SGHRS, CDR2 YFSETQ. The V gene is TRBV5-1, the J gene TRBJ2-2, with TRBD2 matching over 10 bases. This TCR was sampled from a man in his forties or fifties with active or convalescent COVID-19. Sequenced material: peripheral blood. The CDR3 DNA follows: TGCGCCAGCAGCCCGCTAGCGGGAGTTGAGGAGCTGTTTTTT. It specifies CASSPLAGVEELFF. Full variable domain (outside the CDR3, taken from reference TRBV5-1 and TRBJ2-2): KAGVTQTPRYLIKTRGQQVTLSCSPISGHRSVSWYQQTPGQGLQFLFEYFSETQRNKGNFPGRFSGRQFSNSRSEMNVSTLELGDSALYLCASSPLAGVEELFFGEGSRLTVL.